This T cell receptor (beta chain) came from a study of patients and donors after allogeneic stem cell transplantation. MiXCR, applied by TCRdb to the RT-PCR reads, yields one record per CDR3 protein. The sample contains fewer than 60,000 distinct CDR3 sequences, roughly 15% of which appear only once. Trimming removed 9 bases from V and 3 bases from J; junction bases left unmatched: 4. The CDR3 has 12 amino acids. Per germline, CDR1 SNHLY and CDR2 FYNNEI. The source material was blood, either unsorted or a sorted T cell fraction (not recorded which). This receptor was taken from a human donor who was either an allogeneic HSCT recipient or a stem cell or donor lymphocyte infusion donor (not recorded which). It is not recorded whose cells these are; they may come from a transplant donor. V gene TRBV2 combines with J gene TRBJ1-2; 7 positions agree with TRBD1. CDR3 coding DNA: TGTGCCAGTGGACAGGTTCACTATGGCTACACCTTC. Translated, it gives CASGQVHYGYTF. Combining the CDR3 with reference TRBV2 and TRBJ1-2 gives the whole variable domain EPEVTQTPSHQVTQMGQEVILRCVPISNHLYFYWYRQILGQKVEFLVSFYNNEISEKSEIFDDQFSVERPDGSNFTLKIRSTKLEDSAMYFCASGQVHYGYTFGSGTRLTVV.